This TCR beta chain was documented in a study of T cells after yellow fever vaccination. The study's findings and limits: Primary-vaccination clones mostly resurfaced post-booster (around 95% CD4, under 90% CD8). Although the secondary response was weaker, it peaked faster, at day 5 versus 15.

TCRdb called the 5' RACE reads again in MiXCR, with one record for every CDR3 protein. The sample lists hundreds of thousands of distinct CDR3 sequences, roughly a sixth seen once, with about 18% in the top ten. Trimming took 5 bases from V and 5 from J, leaving 15 bases between them. Germline V CDR1 and CDR2: SGHTA, FQGNSA. This CDR3 is 14 amino acids long. As concerns this clonotype: Its target is unknown.

Sequencing used PBMCs, obtained 4 to 6 days after the first yellow fever vaccination. The origin of this receptor is a man between 18 and 29 years old who received the YFV17D yellow fever vaccine. The chain uses TRBV7-2 and TRBJ2-5; D is possibly TRBD2 (5 bases). CDR3 loop: CASSRGPDWETQYF. CDR3 in DNA: TGTGCCAGCAGCCGGGGTCCTGATTGGGAGACCCAGTACTTC.